This TCR beta chain was captured in a study of cytomegalovirus exposure and HLA in healthy donors. Findings and limits, study-wide: A missense DCLRE1C variant was associated with V- and J-gene trimming of TCR beta chains in a later analysis, and an independent cohort replicated the association. A later look showed TCR association rates differing by HLA locus, highest for DRB1 and lowest for HLA-C.

The germline V gene encodes CDR1 SGHVS and CDR2 FNYEAQ. The CDR3 runs to 18 residues. V was cut by 5 bases and J by 0 bases, with 23 bases left in between. As to this clone: Its antigen remains unidentified.

In the PCR, 60 Vbeta and 13 Jbeta primers were used. The data were produced by immunoSEQ multiplex PCR, yet TCRdb's version contains in-frame clones alone and is incomplete. The table shows some 140,000 clones, with approximately 80% occurring only once. J is TRBJ2-7 and V is TRBV7-6; possible D gene TRBD2, 5 bases. The source of this sequence is a woman between 18 and 30 years old in good health and CMV-seronegative. The sample taken for sequencing was PBMCs. The CDR3 bases are TGTGCCAGCAGCCTAGGGAGTCCTAGCCCCACTCTCTCCTACGAGCAGTACTTC. Residues: CASSLGSPSPTLSYEQYF.